This T cell receptor (beta chain) was captured by sequencing in a study of T cells after yellow fever vaccination. On the study more broadly: Preparation used SMART-Seq v4 Ultra Low Input for the low-cell-number fractions. Overall study findings and caveats: Any FACS-sorted repertoire could hold abundant clonotypes that contaminate it from the bulk population. Weaker, the secondary response peaked sooner, at day 5 versus 15.

Making TCR cDNA involved 5'RACE template switching, which added UMIs and a universal primer site. MiXCR was run by TCRdb on the 5' RACE reads, yielding one entry per CDR3 protein. In the table there are around 230,000 distinct CDR3 sequences, over 6.5% of which are singletons. This clonotype was found a few times. Its antigen is as yet unknown. The sequencing here drew on CD4+ T cells sorted from PBMCs, taken on the day of the yellow fever booster vaccination. The sequence came from a man aged 30-40 years who received the YFV17D yellow fever vaccine.

The CDR3, as DNA: TGCAGTGCGTGGACGGGCCTTCGAACTGAAGCTTTCTTT. Translating gives CSAWTGLRTEAFF. V is TRBV20-1 and J is TRBJ1-1; D is undetermined. V was trimmed by 6 bases and J by 5 bases, leaving 16 bases between them. The CDR3 length is 13 residues. Germline V lookup: CDR1 DFQATT, CDR2 SNEGSKA (reference sequence).